These 9 T cell receptor beta chains share one sample of origin, sequenced in a study of CD8 T cells in ankylosing spondylitis. No antigen has been identified for these receptors. Broader study findings: Under 10 highly homologous variants formed a TCR beta motif that appeared characteristic of ankylosing spondylitis blood.

TCRdb called the 5' RACE reads again in MiXCR, with one record for every CDR3 protein. The sample yields roughly 440,000 distinct CDR3 sequences, roughly 18% seen once. The specimen sequenced was blood, either unsorted or a sorted T cell fraction (not recorded which). The receptors come from a male donor with ankylosing spondylitis.

This chain links TRBV20-1 with TRBJ1-6; D ambiguous. V shed 7 bases and J shed 5 bases, with 15 bases lying between them. Germline assignment: CDR1 DFQATT and CDR2 SNEGSKA (reference sequence). This CDR3 spans 14 amino acids. CDR3: CSGAGQRNNSPLHF. The CDR3 DNA sequence: TGCAGTGGGGCGGGCCAGCGTAATAATTCACCCCTCCACTTT.

This clonotype appeared a few times. The chain has TRBV20-1 and TRBJ1-3; possibly TRBD1 for D (5 bases). The CDR3 is 14 residues long. Trimming shortened V by 1 base and J by 2 bases, and 9 bases separated the two germline ends. Germline-derived CDR1 and CDR2 are DFQATT and SNEGSKA (reference sequence). DNA of the CDR3: TGCAGTGCTAGAGGACAGATCACTGGAAACACCATATATTTT. This encodes CSARGQITGNTIYF.

The table lists this clonotype with many counts. The rearrangement joins TRBV4-1 to TRBJ1-5; 7 positions match TRBD1. CDR1 and CDR2 from the germline V gene are MGHRA and YSYEKL. The V segment lost 4 bases and the J segment 4 bases; nucleotides outside the gene matches: 7. This CDR3 comprises 15 residues. The CDR3, as DNA: TGCGCCAGCAGCCCAAGGGACAGCTCGAATCAGCCCCAGCATTTT. This translates into CASSPRDSSNQPQHF.

CDR3 coding DNA: TGTGCCAGCCGCCGGATAGGACAGGGGCCAGGGGAGCAGTACTTC. Translating gives CASRRIGQGPGEQYF. This chain links TRBV7-9 with TRBJ2-7; 9 bases agree with TRBD1. CDR1 and CDR2 from the germline V gene are SEHNR and FQNEAQ (reference sequence). With 8 bases clipped from V and 7 bases from J, the junction kept 15 bases outside the gene matches. The CDR3 is 15 amino acids. The complete variable domain, with remaining parts taken from reference TRBV7-9 and TRBJ2-7, reads DTGVSQNPRHKITKRGQNVTFRCDPISEHNRLYWYRQTLGQGPEFLTYFQNEAQLEKSRLLSDRFSAERPKGSFSTLEIQRTEQGDSAMYLCASRRIGQGPGEQYFGPGTRLTVT.

This clonotype has a handful of counts. The CDR3 is CSARQGGSYNEQFF. Written as DNA, the CDR3 is TGCAGTGCTCGACAGGGAGGCTCCTACAATGAGCAGTTCTTC. J is TRBJ2-1 and V is TRBV20-1; maybe TRBD1 (7 bases). Trimming left V 5 bases short and J 0 bases short, with 11 bases between. There are 14 residues in the CDR3. The germline V gene encodes CDR1 DFQATT and CDR2 SNEGSKA (reference sequence).

Only a few counts were recorded for this clonotype. The chain recombines TRBV12-3 or TRBV12-4 with TRBJ1-1; tentative D call: TRBD1 (5 bases). The CDR3 covers 12 residues. Deletions cut 5 bases from V and 7 bases from J, with 11 bases between. In nucleotides, the CDR3 is TGTGCCAGCAGTCCGACAGTCGTTGAAGCTTTCTTT. Its translation is CASSPTVVEAFF.

The chain combines TRBV12-3 or TRBV12-4 with TRBJ1-5, with 9 bases fitting TRBD1. Trimming took 6 bases from V and 4 from J; bases not matched to a gene: 10. The CDR3 has 16 residues. The CDR3 sequence is CASSPSGTGKNQPQHF. The CDR3 DNA is TGTGCCAGCAGCCCCTCCGGGACAGGGAAAAATCAGCCCCAGCATTTT.

The chain joins TRBV20-1 to TRBJ2-3; unclear D gene. The CDR3 runs 14 residues. The V end lost 6 bases, the J end lost 2 bases, and 15 bases lay between the germline ends. Germline assignment: CDR1 DFQATT and CDR2 SNEGSKA (reference sequence). The CDR3 reads CSAPSVLLTDTQYF. The CDR3 nucleotides read TGCAGTGCCCCATCTGTGCTGCTCACAGATACGCAGTATTTT.

This clonotype appeared a few times. This rearrangement joins TRBV5-1 to TRBJ1-4; a weak D match, TRBD1 (6 bases). The germline CDR1 and CDR2 sequences are SGHRS and YFSETQ. Deletions cut 0 bases from V and 8 bases from J, with 17 bases between. CDR3 length: 16 residues. The CDR3 loop is CASSLGAQGIGEKLFF. CDR3 in DNA: TGCGCCAGCAGCTTGGGGGCCCAGGGGATAGGGGAAAAACTGTTTTTT. Together with reference TRBV5-1 and TRBJ1-4, the CDR3 gives the full variable domain: KAGVTQTPRYLIKTRGQQVTLSCSPISGHRSVSWYQQTPGQGLQFLFEYFSETQRNKGNFPGRFSGRQFSNSRSEMNVSTLELGDSALYLCASSLGAQGIGEKLFFGSGTQLSVL.